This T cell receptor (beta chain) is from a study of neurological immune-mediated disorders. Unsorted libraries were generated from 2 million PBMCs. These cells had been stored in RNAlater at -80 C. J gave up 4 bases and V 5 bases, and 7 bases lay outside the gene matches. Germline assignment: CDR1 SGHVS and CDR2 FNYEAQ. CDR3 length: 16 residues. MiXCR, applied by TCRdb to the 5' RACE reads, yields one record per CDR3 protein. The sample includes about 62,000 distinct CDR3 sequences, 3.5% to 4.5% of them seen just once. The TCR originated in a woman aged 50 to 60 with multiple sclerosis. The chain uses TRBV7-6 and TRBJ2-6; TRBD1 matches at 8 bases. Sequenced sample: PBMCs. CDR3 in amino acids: CASSSDRGTGANVLTF. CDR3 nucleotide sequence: TGTGCCAGCAGCAGCGACAGGGGTACGGGGGCCAACGTCCTGACTTTC.